This is a list of T cell receptor beta chains from one sample in a study of radiotherapy plus CTLA-4 blockade in lung cancer. Using immunoSEQ multiplex PCR, the repertoire was profiled, and TCRdb retains in-frame clones only, with some absent. Of roughly 50,000 clones in the sample, roughly 88% were seen once. Sample: peripheral blood, taken from a patient treated with radiotherapy plus ipilimumab. These receptors were collected from a human donor with non-small cell lung cancer whose response to radiotherapy plus ipilimumab could not be evaluated. CDR3s include the opening cysteine and the closing phenylalanine or tryptophan. The D gene is left open where the match is weak. Some rows have no size entry. The others give once, few or many, or a class for an expanded clone.

abundance,d_gene,j_gene,v_gene,CDR3nt,CDR3aa
NA,TRBD1,TRBJ2-7,TRBV29-1,TGCAGCGTTGGGGGAGGGACAGGGGCCTACGAGCAGTACTTC,CSVGGGTGAYEQYF
few,TRBD1,TRBJ1-2,TRBV4-3,TGCGCCAGCAGCCAAGGGGGGACAGAAAACTATGGCTACACCTTC,CASSQGGTENYGYTF
NA,TRBD2,TRBJ2-2,TRBV6-1,TGTGCCAGCAGTGGGGCTAGCGGGGGGACCGGGGAGCTGTTTTTT,CASSGASGGTGELFF
NA,NA,TRBJ1-5,TRBV30,TGTGCCTGGGGCCTTACCAACCAGCCCCAGCATTTT,CAWGLTNQPQHF
NA,NA,TRBJ1-5,TRBV27,TGTGCCAGCAGTTTGAGGGGGGGCAGGCAGCCCCAGCATTTT,CASSLRGGRQPQHF
NA,TRBD1,TRBJ1-4,TRBV30,TGTGCCTGGAGTCGGGGACAGGGTCATGAAAAACTGTTTTTT,CAWSRGQGHEKLFF
NA,NA,TRBJ1-1,TRBV7-2,TGTGCCAGCATTCCAGGTACCTTTAACACTGAAGCTTTCTTT,CASIPGTFNTEAFF
NA,NA,TRBJ1-1,TRBV5-4,TGTGCCAGCAGCTTGGACAGGGACACTGAAGCTTTCTTT,CASSLDRDTEAFF
NA,TRBD1,TRBJ2-7,TRBV7-9,TGTGCCAGCAGCTTGGGACAGGGGGTTCGGGAGCAGTACTTC,CASSLGQGVREQYF
NA,TRBD2,TRBJ2-3,TRBV9,TGTGCCAGCAGCGGGACTAGGGGCGGGGGGGTAGCGGCGCAGTATTTT,CASSGTRGGGVAAQYF
NA,TRBD2,TRBJ2-7,TRBV7-6,TGTGCCAGCAGCTTCGGCGGGGGGACCACGTACGAGCAGTACTTC,CASSFGGGTTYEQYF
once,NA,TRBJ1-2,TRBV6-1,TGTGCCACTTTATCAGGGGACTATGGCTACACCTTC,CATLSGDYGYTF
NA,TRBD1,TRBJ1-6,TRBV13,TGTGCCAGCAGCTTACTACAGGGGAGGAATTCACCCCTCCACTTT,CASSLLQGRNSPLHF
NA,NA,TRBJ1-1,TRBV19,TGTGCCAGTAGTACCTCAGACAGTTGGAACACTGAAGCTTTCTTT,CASSTSDSWNTEAFF
NA,NA,TRBJ1-4,TRBV19,TGTGCCAGTAGCCAGAGAGGGAGTGAAAAACTGTTTTTT,CASSQRGSEKLFF
NA,TRBD1,TRBJ2-7,TRBV5-6,TGTGCCAGCAGCGCCCTACAGGGGCGCGGGGAGCAGTACTTC,CASSALQGRGEQYF
NA,TRBD2,TRBJ2-3,TRBV27,TGTGCCAGCAGACACGAGCGGGGGGGAGGAACAGATACGCAGTATTTT,CASRHERGGGTDTQYF
NA,TRBD1,TRBJ1-5,TRBV5-5,TGTGCCAGCAGCCTGGGACAGGGGAACGGTCAGCCCCAGCATTTT,CASSLGQGNGQPQHF
NA,TRBD2,TRBJ2-1,TRBV28,TGTGCCAGCAGTTTATCCCCAGGACTAGCGGGCTCCTACAATGAGCAGTTCTTC,CASSLSPGLAGSYNEQFF
NA,NA,TRBJ2-5,TRBV7-2,TGTGCCAGCAGCCGTACTAGCGAGACCCAGTACTTC,CASSRTSETQYF
NA,TRBD1,TRBJ1-2,TRBV28,TGTGCCAGCAGTCGGACAGGGGGCTATGGCTACACCTTC,CASSRTGGYGYTF
NA,TRBD2,TRBJ2-1,TRBV28,TGTGCCAGCAGTAAACAGACCGGGACTAGCGGGATCAATGAGCAGTTCTTC,CASSKQTGTSGINEQFF
NA,NA,TRBJ1-3,TRBV30,TGTGCCTGGAGTGTAACACAGCTCTCTGGAAACACCATATATTTT,CAWSVTQLSGNTIYF
NA,TRBD1,TRBJ2-7,TRBV7-2,TGTGCCAGCAGCTTCGGGGACAGGCAGTACGAGCAGTACTTC,CASSFGDRQYEQYF
NA,NA,TRBJ2-5,TRBV6-5,TGTGCCAGCAGTTACGGTAGAGGGCAAGAGACCCAGTACTTC,CASSYGRGQETQYF
few,TRBD1,TRBJ1-1,TRBV18,TGTGCCAGCTCACCCCGCGAATTACCGGGACAGGGGTTGAACACTGAAGCTTTCTTT,CASSPRELPGQGLNTEAFF
NA,TRBD2,TRBJ2-2,TRBV12-5,TGTGCTAGTGGTAACCGGGACTATCTAAAGGTCGGGGAGCTGTTTTTT,CASGNRDYLKVGELFF
NA,TRBD1,TRBJ1-5,TRBV6-5,TGTGCCAGCAGTGGGGGACAGGGGAAGAATCAGCCCCAGCATTTT,CASSGGQGKNQPQHF
NA,NA,TRBJ2-4,TRBV7-2,TGTGCCAGCAGCCGAAGCGGGCCCAAAAACATTCAGTACTTC,CASSRSGPKNIQYF
NA,NA,TRBJ2-4,TRBV6-5,TGTGCCAGCAGCCTGACAGGAACCAAAAACATTCAGTACTTC,CASSLTGTKNIQYF
NA,TRBD1,TRBJ2-7,TRBV18,TGTGCCAGCTCACCACGACAGGGGAGTTCCTACGAGCAGTACTTC,CASSPRQGSSYEQYF
NA,NA,TRBJ1-6,TRBV7-9,TGTGCCAGCAGCTTAGGCGTCGCCCGACAGTTTTCACCCCTCCACTTT,CASSLGVARQFSPLHF
few,TRBD2,TRBJ2-1,TRBV5-1,TGCGCCAGCAGCTTGGGACTAGCGGGAGCAACTCGCGATGAGCAGTTCTTC,CASSLGLAGATRDEQFF
few,TRBD1,TRBJ1-2,TRBV18,TGTGCCAGCTCACTGGACCAGGGGGCGGAAGATGGCTACACCTTC,CASSLDQGAEDGYTF
NA,NA,TRBJ1-4,TRBV7-6,TGTGCCAGCAGCTTAGGCTTACAGGGCGCGGGCGAAAAACTGTTTTTT,CASSLGLQGAGEKLFF
once,TRBD1,TRBJ1-1,TRBV4-3,TGCGCCAGCAGCCAAGACAGGGGGCAGGCTGAAGCTTTCTTT,CASSQDRGQAEAFF
NA,NA,TRBJ2-5,TRBV30,TGTGCCGGGTGGGGGGGGGCCGCCGGGGGGGAGACCCAGTACTTC,CAGWGGAAGGETQYF
NA,TRBD1,TRBJ1-3,TRBV15,TGTGCCACCAGCAGAAATCCGGGGACAGGGTACTCTGGAAACACCATATATTTT,CATSRNPGTGYSGNTIYF
NA,NA,TRBJ1-1,TRBV11-2,TGTGCCAGCAGCCTACTTGATAGTGAAGCTTTCTTT,CASSLLDSEAFF
NA,NA,TRBJ2-2,TRBV28,TGTGCCAGCAGCCCTTATGGGAAGGGAGCAACCACCGGGGAGCTGTTTTTT,CASSPYGKGATTGELFF
few,TRBD1,TRBJ1-2,TRBV4-1,TGCGCCAGCAGCCAGCGATCCGGGACAGGGAATGGCTACACCTTC,CASSQRSGTGNGYTF
NA,TRBD1,TRBJ1-5,TRBV5-4,TGTGCCAGCAGCTACGGGACAGGGGTAGATCAGCCCCAGCATTTT,CASSYGTGVDQPQHF
NA,NA,TRBJ2-7,TRBV5-5,TGTGCCAGCAGCTTGCGGAGCTCCTACGAGCAGTACTTC,CASSLRSSYEQYF
NA,TRBD2,TRBJ2-2,TRBV5-1,TGCGCCAGCAGCTGGACTAGCGGGACCGGGGAGCTGTTTTTT,CASSWTSGTGELFF
once,NA,TRBJ2-1,TRBV7-9,TGTGCCAGCACCCAAAGGGGCAATGAGCAGTTCTTC,CASTQRGNEQFF
NA,TRBD1,TRBJ1-6,TRBV4-3,TGCGCCAGCAGCCAAGGAACAGGGGCCCGGGGGACCCTCCACTTT,CASSQGTGARGTLHF
NA,TRBD1,TRBJ2-5,TRBV7-7,TGTGCCAGCAGCCCGACAGGGGTCCAGGAGACCCAGTACTTC,CASSPTGVQETQYF
NA,TRBD2,TRBJ2-1,TRBV7-8,TGTGCCAGCAGCGCCCGACCGGGACTAGGTTTGAACTTAGATGAGCAGTTCTTC,CASSARPGLGLNLDEQFF
NA,NA,TRBJ2-5,TRBV11-2,TGTGCCAGCAGCTCACAGGGAACCCAAGAGACCCAGTACTTC,CASSSQGTQETQYF
NA,NA,TRBJ2-3,TRBV7-9,TGTGCCAGCAGCTTAGCCTCAGGGGGGCCTTCGGAAGATACGCAGTATTTT,CASSLASGGPSEDTQYF
NA,TRBD1,TRBJ1-2,TRBV27,TGTGCCAGCAGTGCACACCAGACAGGGTCCAACTATGGCTACACCTTC,CASSAHQTGSNYGYTF
NA,TRBD1,TRBJ2-1,TRBV15,TGTGCCACCAGCAGAAGACAGGGATCCTACAATGAGCAGTTCTTC,CATSRRQGSYNEQFF
NA,TRBD2,TRBJ2-1,TRBV30,TGTGCCTGGAGTGTAGGACTAGTGGGTGAGCAGTTCTTC,CAWSVGLVGEQFF
few,NA,TRBJ2-2,TRBV7-9,TGTGCCAGCAGCCACTCCCCTTGGGAGGCCGGGGAGCTGTTTTTT,CASSHSPWEAGELFF
NA,NA,TRBJ1-2,TRBV5-1,TGCGCCAGCAGCCCTCTACAGGGAAGGCGGGCTAACTATGGCTACACCTTC,CASSPLQGRRANYGYTF
NA,NA,TRBJ2-6,TRBV6-5,TGTGCCAGCAGACAACTAAACTCCCGGGCCAACGTCCTGACTTTC,CASRQLNSRANVLTF
NA,TRBD2,TRBJ2-7,TRBV7-2,TGTGCCAGCAGCTCCTCCGAGGGACTAGCGGGAGGTGAGCAGTACTTC,CASSSSEGLAGGEQYF
once,NA,TRBJ1-2,TRBV7-9,TGTGCCAGCAGCCTCATCGGAGGCTATGGCTACACCTTC,CASSLIGGYGYTF
NA,NA,TRBJ2-1,TRBV29-1,TGCAGCGTTTCAAATGAGCAGTTCTTC,CSVSNEQFF